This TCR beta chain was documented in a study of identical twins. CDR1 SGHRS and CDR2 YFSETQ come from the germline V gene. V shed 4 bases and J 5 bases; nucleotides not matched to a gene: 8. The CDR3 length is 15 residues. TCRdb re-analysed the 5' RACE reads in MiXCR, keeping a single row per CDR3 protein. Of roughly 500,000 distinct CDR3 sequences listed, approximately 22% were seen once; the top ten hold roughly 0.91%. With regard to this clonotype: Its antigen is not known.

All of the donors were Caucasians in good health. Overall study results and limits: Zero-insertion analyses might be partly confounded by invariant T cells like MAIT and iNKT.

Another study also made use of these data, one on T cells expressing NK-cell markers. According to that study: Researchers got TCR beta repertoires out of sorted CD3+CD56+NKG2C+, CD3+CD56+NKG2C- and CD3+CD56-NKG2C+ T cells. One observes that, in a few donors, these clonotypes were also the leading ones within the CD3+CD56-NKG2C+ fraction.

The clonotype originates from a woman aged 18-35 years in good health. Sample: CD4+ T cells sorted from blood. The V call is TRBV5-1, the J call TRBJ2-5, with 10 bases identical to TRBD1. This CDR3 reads CASSRGTGEGETQYF. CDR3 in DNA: TGCGCCAGCAGCCGGGGGACAGGGGAAGGGGAGACCCAGTACTTC.